The T cell receptor (beta chain) described here comes from a study of cytomegalovirus exposure and HLA in healthy donors. Vbeta (60) and Jbeta (13) primers were used in the PCR. Assay used: immunoSEQ multiplex PCR; TCRdb lists only in-frame clones, some missing. The data contain approximately 150,000 clones, 68% of them seen just once; the ten biggest clones take up less than 1.5%. From germline, CDR1 is MNHEY and CDR2 SVGAGI. With 6 bases removed from V and 1 base from J, the gap between germline ends came to 10 bases. This CDR3 region has 13 residues. This sequence was found in a man aged 45-65 years in good health and CMV-seronegative. The sample taken for sequencing was PBMCs. The chain joins TRBV6-5 to TRBJ2-7; maybe TRBD1 (6 bases). The CDR3: CASRETGSYEQYF. CDR3 nucleotides: TGTGCCAGCAGGGAAACAGGGTCCTACGAGCAGTACTTC.